The 21 T cell receptor beta chains below all came from one sample that was sequenced in a study of radiation and T cells in renal cell carcinoma. Assay used: immunoSEQ multiplex PCR; TCRdb lists only in-frame clones, some missing. This sample has about 90,000 clones, with 84% found just once. Described time point: blood 4 weeks post-SBRT, at nephrectomy. Treatment defined: 15 Gy SBRT to primary tumor, nephrectomy 4 weeks later. The input for sequencing was blood, taken from a patient whose treatment included radiotherapy and nephrectomy. The receptors originated from a man between 60 and 75 years old with renal cell carcinoma.

The chain uses TRBV4-1 and TRBJ2-7, with 11 bases aligning to TRBD1. The germline V gene has CDR1 MGHRA and CDR2 YSYEKL. Trimming removed 4 bases from V and 5 bases from J; junction bases left unmatched: 10. This CDR3 is 16 amino acids long. For the CDR3, the DNA is TGCGCCAGCAGCCCTCCTTCCGGGACAGGGGGGCACGAGCAGTACTTC. This gives the protein CASSPPSGTGGHEQYF.

V is TRBV7-9 and J is TRBJ1-1; 7 nucleotides line up with TRBD1. V was pared by 5 bases and J by 11 bases, with 14 bases of the junction left unmatched. CDR1 and CDR2 from the germline V gene are SEHNR and FQNEAQ (reference sequence). The CDR3 contains 14 residues. The CDR3 sequence: CASSQGDQGGRAFF. The CDR3 nucleotides are TGTGCCAGCAGCCAAGGAGATCAGGGGGGGAGGGCTTTCTTT. Variable domain in full (rest from reference TRBV7-9 and TRBJ1-1): DTGVSQNPRHKITKRGQNVTFRCDPISEHNRLYWYRQTLGQGPEFLTYFQNEAQLEKSRLLSDRFSAERPKGSFSTLEIQRTEQGDSAMYLCASSQGDQGGRAFFGQGTRLTVV.

The chain employs TRBV13 and TRBJ2-3, with 7 bases that match TRBD2. Germline CDR1 is PRHDT and CDR2 is FYEKMQ (reference sequence). CDR3 length equals 15 residues. The junction had 8 bases not matched to a gene; V was cut back by 4 bases and J by 4 bases. The DNA of the CDR3 is TGTGCCAGCAGCTCCGCAGCGGGGTCCTCAGATACGCAGTATTTT. Translating it yields CASSSAAGSSDTQYF.

The sample holds one count of this clone. The sample has other DNA sequences that encode this CDR3 too. V gene TRBV2 combines with J gene TRBJ1-5; 9 nucleotides line up with TRBD1. The V gene end was trimmed by 5 bases and the J gene end by 6 bases; junction bases not matched to a gene: 5. Germline lookup yields CDR1 SNHLY and CDR2 FYNNEI. This CDR3 contains 14 residues. The CDR3 nucleotides are TGTGCCAGCAGTCGGGACAGGGAAGGTCAGCCCCAGCATTTT. Translation gives CASSRDREGQPQHF.

V is TRBV2 and J is TRBJ2-3, with a weak D call TRBD1 (5 bases). CDR1 and CDR2 (germline): SNHLY, FYNNEI. This CDR3 has 11 amino acids. Between the trimmed V and J ends, which lost 5 bases and 6 bases, there was a span of 6 bases. The CDR3, as DNA: TGTGCCAGCAGTCCAGGGGATACGCAGTATTTT. Amino acids: CASSPGDTQYF.

The chain is built from TRBV5-1 and TRBJ2-2; 10 positions agree with TRBD1. The CDR3 consists of 14 residues. Looked up from germline, CDR1 is SGHRS and CDR2 is YFSETQ. The J segment lost 6 bases and the V segment lost 4 bases, leaving 3 bases of the junction unmatched. The CDR3 DNA reads as TGCGCCAGCAGCCGGACAGGGGGGGCCGGGGAGCTGTTTTTT. It specifies CASSRTGGAGELFF.

The chain recombines TRBV7-3 with TRBJ1-1; a weak D match, TRBD1 (6 bases). V lost 6 bases and J 6 bases, leaving 14 bases between the germline ends. Germline CDR1 reads SGHTA; CDR2 reads FQGTGA. The CDR3 consists of 13 residues. As DNA, the CDR3 is TGTGCCAGCAGTCCTAGGACAGCCGCTGAAGCTTTCTTT. This gives the protein CASSPRTAAEAFF.

In its sample, this clone was seen a few times. The rearrangement joins TRBV13 to TRBJ1-1; D is ambiguous. The V gene lost 5 bases and the J gene lost 1 base, with 17 bases spanning the gap. Germline-derived CDR1 and CDR2 are PRHDT and FYEKMQ (reference sequence). This CDR3 spans 16 amino acids. The chain's CDR3 is CASSREWVLGNTEAFF. In nucleotides, the CDR3 is TGTGCCAGCAGCCGGGAGTGGGTTCTAGGGAACACTGAAGCTTTCTTT.

This clone was recorded only once. The rearrangement uses TRBV19 and TRBJ2-1, with D perhaps matching TRBD1 (5 bases). Germline CDR1 reads LNHDA; CDR2 reads SQIVND (reference sequence). Between the trimmed V and J ends, which lost 3 bases and 7 bases, there was a span of 13 bases. This CDR3 has 14 amino acids. The CDR3 coding sequence is TGTGCCAGTAGTATCCCGCAGGGTTGGAATGAGCAGTTCTTC. This translates into CASSIPQGWNEQFF.

This clone was detected only once. This chain joins TRBV9 and TRBJ2-1, with TRBD2 matching over 10 bases. V gave up 1 base and J gave up 7 bases; unmatched junction bases: 11. Germline CDR1 is SGDLS and CDR2 is YYNGEE. The CDR3 totals 17 residues. CDR3 in DNA: TGTGCCAGCAGCGTATGGCCCCTAGCGGGAGAGAGGAATGAGCAGTTCTTC. It translates to CASSVWPLAGERNEQFF.

The chain's CDR3 is CASSFTGTSTYEQYF. CDR3 bases: TGTGCCAGCAGCTTTACCGGGACTAGCACCTACGAGCAGTACTTC. The chain combines TRBV6-1 with TRBJ2-7; TRBD2 matches 9 bases. The CDR3 has 15 amino acids. Germline CDR1 and CDR2: MNHNS and SASEGT. J was trimmed by 2 bases and V by 6 bases; bases with no gene match: 8.

The chain uses TRBV29-1 and TRBJ2-7; 7 bases are shared with TRBD2. V lost 3 bases and J lost 7; bases outside the gene matches: 9. Germline CDR1 is SQVTM and CDR2 is ANQGSEA. This CDR3 has 13 amino acids. In DNA form, the CDR3 reads TGCAGCGTTGAGGGGGGGGATGTCCGGGAGCAGTACTTC. Its protein is CSVEGGDVREQYF.

This rearrangement joins TRBV19 to TRBJ1-4, with TRBD1 identical over 8 bases. Germline V CDR1 and CDR2: LNHDA, SQIVND (reference sequence). V shed 4 bases, J shed 8 bases, and the junction held 6 bases outside the gene matches. CDR3 length: 14 amino acids. The CDR3 DNA reads TGTGCCAGTAGTAGAGACAGGGGTGGCGAAAAACTGTTTTTT. Translated, it gives CASSRDRGGEKLFF.

The rearrangement joins TRBV30 to TRBJ1-1, with 7 positions matching TRBD1. Losses at the gene ends were 4 bases for V and 4 bases for J; bases not matched to a gene: 9. The V gene's germline CDR1 is GTSNPN and CDR2 SVGIG (reference sequence). CDR3 length equals 14 residues. The CDR3 DNA reads as TGTGCCTGGACCCGAGGGGGCCGGGGCACTGAAGCTTTCTTT. It yields the protein CAWTRGGRGTEAFF. Full variable domain (missing parts from reference TRBV30 and TRBJ1-1): SQTIHQWPATLVQPVGSPLSLECTVEGTSNPNLYWYRQAAGRGLQLLFYSVGIGQISSEVPQNLSASRPQDRQFILSSKKLLLSDSGFYLCAWTRGGRGTEAFFGQGTRLTVV.

J is TRBJ2-2 and V is TRBV2; 7 nucleotides agree with TRBD2. V was pared by 9 bases and J by 4 bases, with 8 bases of the junction left unmatched. Per the germline V gene, CDR1 is SNHLY and CDR2 is FYNNEI. This CDR3 comprises 14 residues. The CDR3 nucleotides are TGTGCCAGTTCGAAAGCGGGAAGCACCGGGGAGCTGTTTTTT. It codes for CASSKAGSTGELFF.

V is TRBV4-1 and J is TRBJ2-3, with 8 positions matching TRBD2. Germline-derived CDR1 and CDR2 are MGHRA and YSYEKL. The CDR3 consists of 15 residues. Germline trimming cut 1 base from V and 3 bases from J; bases unmatched to any gene: 3. CDR3 residues: CASSQVPSGTDTQYF. CDR3 in DNA: TGCGCCAGCAGCCAAGTTCCTAGCGGGACAGATACGCAGTATTTT.

The chain couples TRBV30 to TRBJ2-3; D not resolved. Trimming shortened V by 2 bases and J by 3 bases, and 12 bases separated the two germline ends. CDR3 length equals 14 residues. CDR1 and CDR2 from the germline V gene are GTSNPN and SVGIG (reference sequence). The DNA of the CDR3 is TGTGCCTGGAGTCCGTGGAGACGGACAGATACGCAGTATTTT. It specifies CAWSPWRRTDTQYF.

This chain joins TRBV5-1 and TRBJ2-1, with 11 bases that match TRBD2. The CDR3 totals 18 residues. CDR1 and CDR2 (germline): SGHRS, YFSETQ. After removal of 4 bases from V and 8 bases from J, the junction contained 17 bases not matched to a gene. Here the CDR3 DNA reads TGCGCCAGCAGCGCTGGACAGGCGACTAGCGGGAATTGGTATGAGCAGTTCTTC. It specifies CASSAGQATSGNWYEQFF.

The chain carries TRBV7-8 and TRBJ1-1; D remains unclear. CDR1 SGHVS and CDR2 FQNEAQ come from the germline V gene. The CDR3 extends over 15 amino acids. Trimming left V 1 base short and J 11 bases short, with 20 bases between. The DNA for the CDR3 is TGTGCCAGCAGCTTAGTAGGTAGTACCCAAAATCGGGCTTTCTTT. Residues: CASSLVGSTQNRAFF.

The rearrangement uses TRBV10-3 and TRBJ1-1; the D is unclear. The CDR3 loop spans 16 amino acids. V lost 4 bases, J lost 0 bases, and 15 bases lay in between. Germline assignment: CDR1 ENHRY and CDR2 SYGVKD. CDR3 sequence reads: CAISGTFSRLNTEAFF. Written as DNA, the CDR3 is TGTGCCATCAGTGGGACTTTTAGTCGGCTGAACACTGAAGCTTTCTTT.

The gene calls are TRBV7-8 and TRBJ1-5, with TRBD1 matching 10 bases. Losses at the gene ends were 4 bases for V and 5 bases for J; bases not matched to a gene: 8. This CDR3 comprises 16 residues. The V gene's germline CDR1 is SGHVS and CDR2 FQNEAQ. The DNA for the CDR3 is TGTGCCAGCAGCTCGACAGGGGGCGGAGATGATCAGCCCCAGCATTTT. This sequence encodes CASSSTGGGDDQPQHF.